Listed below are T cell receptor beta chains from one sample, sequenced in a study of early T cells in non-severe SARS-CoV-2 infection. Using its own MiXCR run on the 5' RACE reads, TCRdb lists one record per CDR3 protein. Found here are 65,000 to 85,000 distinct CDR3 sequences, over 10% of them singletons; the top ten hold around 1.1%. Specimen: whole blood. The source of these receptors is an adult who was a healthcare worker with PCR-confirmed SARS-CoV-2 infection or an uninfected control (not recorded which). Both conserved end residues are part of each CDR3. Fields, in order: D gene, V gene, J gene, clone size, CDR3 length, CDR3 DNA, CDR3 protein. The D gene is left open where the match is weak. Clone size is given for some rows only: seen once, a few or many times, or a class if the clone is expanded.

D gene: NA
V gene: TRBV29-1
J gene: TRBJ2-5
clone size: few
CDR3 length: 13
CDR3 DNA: TGCAGCGGGGGGTCTAGGGGCGAAGAGACCCAGTACTTC
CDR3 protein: CSGGSRGEETQYF

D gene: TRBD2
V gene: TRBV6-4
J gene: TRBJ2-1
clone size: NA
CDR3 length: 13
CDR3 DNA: TGTGCCAGCAGTGAAATAGCGGGAGGGATTACGTTCTTC
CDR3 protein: CASSEIAGGITFF

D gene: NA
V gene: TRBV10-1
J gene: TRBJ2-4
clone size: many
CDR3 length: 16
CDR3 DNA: TGCGCCAGCAGTGAGCCTTCCGGGACGGGCAAAAACATTCAGTACTTC
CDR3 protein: CASSEPSGTGKNIQYF

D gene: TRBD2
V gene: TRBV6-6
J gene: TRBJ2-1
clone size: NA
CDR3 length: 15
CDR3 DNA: TGTGCCAGCAGTCCCGGGACTAGCGGGACTAATGAGCAGTTCTTC
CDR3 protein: CASSPGTSGTNEQFF

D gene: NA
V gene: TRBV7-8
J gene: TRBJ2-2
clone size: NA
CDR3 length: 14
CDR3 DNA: TGTGCCAGCAGCTATCGCATGAACACCGGGGAGCTGTTTTTT
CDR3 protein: CASSYRMNTGELFF

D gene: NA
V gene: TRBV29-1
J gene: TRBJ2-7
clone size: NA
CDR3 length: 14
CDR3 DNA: TGCAGCGTTGTCTTGGACGGGAGCTCCTACGAGCAGTACTTC
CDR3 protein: CSVVLDGSSYEQYF

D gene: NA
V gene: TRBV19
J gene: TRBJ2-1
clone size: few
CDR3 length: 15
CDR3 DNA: TGTGCCAGTAGGCCCGGGACTCCTACCTACAATGAGCAGTTCTTC
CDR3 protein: CASRPGTPTYNEQFF

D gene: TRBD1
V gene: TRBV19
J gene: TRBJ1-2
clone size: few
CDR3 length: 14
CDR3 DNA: TGTGCCAGTAGTATTACAGGGGGTAGCTATGGCTACACCTTC
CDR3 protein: CASSITGGSYGYTF

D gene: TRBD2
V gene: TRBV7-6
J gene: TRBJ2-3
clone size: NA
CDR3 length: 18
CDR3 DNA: TGTGCCAGCAGCTTAAAAGGGTGGGCTAGCGGGAGCACAGATACGCAGTATTTT
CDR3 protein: CASSLKGWASGSTDTQYF

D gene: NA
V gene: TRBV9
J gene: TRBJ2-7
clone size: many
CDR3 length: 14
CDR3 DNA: TGTGCCAGCAGCGTAGAGTCGGGACCGAGCGAGCAGTACTTC
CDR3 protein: CASSVESGPSEQYF

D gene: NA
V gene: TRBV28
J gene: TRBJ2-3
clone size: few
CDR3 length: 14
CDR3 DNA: TGTGCCAGCAGTTTTCTGAGGGACCCAGATACGCAGTATTTT
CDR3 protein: CASSFLRDPDTQYF

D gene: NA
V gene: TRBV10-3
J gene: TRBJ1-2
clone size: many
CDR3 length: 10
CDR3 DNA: TGTGCCATCAGGGGACGTATAACTACCTTC
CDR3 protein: CAIRGRITTF

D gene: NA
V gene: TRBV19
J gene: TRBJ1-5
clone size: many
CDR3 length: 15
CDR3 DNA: TGTGCCAGTCTTAAACAGGGAGTTAGCAATCAGCCCCAGCATTTT
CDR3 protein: CASLKQGVSNQPQHF

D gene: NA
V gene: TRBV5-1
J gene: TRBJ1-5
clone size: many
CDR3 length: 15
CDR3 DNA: TGCGCCAGCAGCCTATCGGGGGGAAATGGTCAGCCCCAGCATTTT
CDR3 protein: CASSLSGGNGQPQHF

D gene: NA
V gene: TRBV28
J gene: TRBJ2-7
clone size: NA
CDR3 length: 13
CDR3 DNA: TGTGCCAGCACCGGGCACAACAGGGCCGAGCAGTACTTC
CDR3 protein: CASTGHNRAEQYF